Listed here is a single TCR beta chain. This entry comes from a study of T cells in localized non-small cell lung cancer. Repertoires were generated with immunoSEQ multiplex PCR, while TCRdb's copy carries only in-frame clones and drops some. The profile shows about 4,600 clones, approximately 29% of them singletons. This CDR3 region has 14 residues. Germline V CDR1 and CDR2: SNHLY, FYNNEI. Trimming took 4 bases from V and 2 from J; bases not matched to a gene: 2. The J gene is TRBJ2-7, the V gene TRBV2, with 10 bases identical to TRBD1. The source material was lung tumor tissue, sampled before any cancer treatment. This clonotype was sampled from a man between 40 and 75 years old with stage III squamous cell lung carcinoma. DNA for the CDR3: TGTGCCAGCAGTGCGGACAGGGGGGCCTACGAGCAGTACTTC. It specifies CASSADRGAYEQYF.